The 27 T cell receptor beta chains below all came from one sample that was sequenced in a study of T cells in localized non-small cell lung cancer. The method was immunoSEQ multiplex PCR; TCRdb's version includes in-frame clones alone and lacks a portion of them. Found here are 41,000 or so clones, around nine tenths of them singletons; the top ten hold about 2.5%. The material sequenced was peripheral blood, taken before any cancer treatment. Every receptor here comes from a female donor older than 55 with stage I squamous cell lung carcinoma.

The chain combines TRBV6-1 with TRBJ2-1, with 12 bases matching TRBD2. V lost 4 bases to trimming and J lost 4 bases; unmatched junction nucleotides: 8. The CDR3 sequence is 17 residues long. CDR1 and CDR2 (germline): MNHNS, SASEGT. DNA of the CDR3: TGTGCCAGCAGTGCCAGGACTAGCGGGGTGCTTTACAATGAGCAGTTCTTC. Amino acids: CASSARTSGVLYNEQFF.

This clone was seen just once. The chain combines TRBV19 with TRBJ2-1; 8 nucleotides align to TRBD2. Germline V lookup: CDR1 LNHDA, CDR2 SQIVND (reference sequence). V dropped 9 bases and J dropped 9; count of bases not matched to a gene: 13. This CDR3 is built from 14 residues. In DNA, the CDR3 is TGTGCCAGCAATGTTGCAGCGGGAGTCGGTGAGCAGTTCTTC. This sequence encodes CASNVAAGVGEQFF. Combining the CDR3 with reference TRBV19 and TRBJ2-1 gives the whole variable domain DGGITQSPKYLFRKEGQNVTLSCEQNLNHDAMYWYRQDPGQGLRLIYYSQIVNDFQKGDIAEGYSVSREKKESFPLTVTSAQKNPTAFYLCASNVAAGVGEQFFGPGTRLTVL.

The chain uses TRBV5-4 and TRBJ2-2; 10 positions match TRBD1. Trimming took 6 bases from V and 2 from J; bases not matched to a gene: 4. The V gene's germline CDR1 is SGHNT and CDR2 YYREEE (reference sequence). CDR3 length: 15 amino acids. The CDR3: CASTRDRGNTGELFF. CDR3 nucleotide sequence: TGTGCCAGCACCCGGGACAGGGGCAACACCGGGGAGCTGTTTTTT. Variable domain in full (rest from reference TRBV5-4 and TRBJ2-2): ETGVTQSPTHLIKTRGQQVTLRCSSQSGHNTVSWYQQALGQGPQFIFQYYREEENGRGNFPPRFSGLQFPNYSSELNVNALELDDSALYLCASTRDRGNTGELFFGEGSRLTVL.

The genes are TRBV21-1 and TRBJ2-3. TRBV21-1 is designated a pseudogene. This CDR3 is built from 18 residues. CDR3 in amino acids: CASSKRKGGPVDPDTQYF. The CDR3 DNA reads TGTGCCAGCAGCAAGAGGAAAGGGGGGCCAGTGGACCCAGATACGCAGTATTTT.

The V and J genes are TRBV18 and TRBJ2-1; 9 nucleotides agree with TRBD2. The junction had 15 bases not matched to a gene; V was cut back by 6 bases and J by 0 bases. The CDR3 contains 19 residues. The germline CDR1 and CDR2 sequences are KGHSH and LQKENI. CDR3 sequence reads: CASSMLRLAGQSSYNEQFF. DNA of the CDR3: TGTGCCAGCTCTATGCTGCGTCTAGCGGGACAAAGCTCCTACAATGAGCAGTTCTTC.

This clone occurred once. The chain links TRBV7-9 to TRBJ2-5, with TRBD1 identical over 7 bases. Germline lookup yields CDR1 SEHNR and CDR2 FQNEAQ (reference sequence). After removal of 2 bases from V and 4 bases from J, the junction contained 4 bases not matched to a gene. This CDR3 has 14 amino acids. The DNA of the CDR3 is TGTGCCAGCAGCTTACGGGGACAGACAGAGACCCAGTACTTC. As protein: CASSLRGQTETQYF.

The chain carries TRBV18 and TRBJ2-7; 9 positions agree with TRBD2. There are 13 residues in the CDR3. J was trimmed by 7 bases and V by 3 bases; bases with no gene match: 4. Germline values: CDR1 KGHSH, CDR2 LQKENI. This CDR3 is CASSPGTSIEQYF. As DNA, the CDR3 is TGTGCCAGCTCACCCGGGACTAGCATAGAGCAGTACTTC.

The CDR3 DNA follows: TGTGCCAGCAGTGCATGGCAGGGGGACTATGGCTACACCTTC. It encodes CASSAWQGDYGYTF. The chain has TRBV6-1 and TRBJ1-2, with 7 bases identical to TRBD1. The length of the CDR3 is 14 residues. CDR1 is MNHNS and CDR2 is SASEGT in the germline V gene. V dropped 4 bases and J dropped 3; count of bases not matched to a gene: 5.

This chain joins TRBV7-9 and TRBJ1-2, with 7 positions matching TRBD1. CDR1 is SEHNR, CDR2 FQNEAQ, per germline (reference sequence). V shed 4 bases, J shed 8 bases, and the junction held 4 bases outside the gene matches. This CDR3 has 12 amino acids. The CDR3 spells CASSSTGKGYTF. CDR3 sequence (DNA): TGTGCCAGCAGCTCGACAGGGAAAGGCTACACCTTC.

This rearrangement joins TRBV5-1 to TRBJ2-7; D is uncertain. The CDR3 consists of 14 residues. V was pared by 7 bases and J by 0 bases, with 14 bases between. Germline CDR1 is SGHRS and CDR2 is YFSETQ. CDR3 in amino acids: CASRAETYSYEQYF. In DNA, the CDR3 is TGCGCCAGCCGGGCGGAGACCTACTCCTACGAGCAGTACTTC.

This sequence joins TRBV18 and TRBJ2-2; D ambiguous. The CDR3 has 18 amino acids. The germline gives CDR1 KGHSH, CDR2 LQKENI. Trimming removed 4 bases from V and 3 bases from J, with 21 bases in between. The CDR3 nucleotides read TGTGCCAGCTCACTCTCTCGGCAAACAAGGGCTTACACCGGGGAGCTGTTTTTT. Translation gives CASSLSRQTRAYTGELFF.

This clone is deemed medium-sized (0.01 to 0.1%). The CDR3 loop reads CASSIDVGQPNTEAFF. CDR3 DNA: TGTGCCAGTAGTATAGATGTGGGACAGCCGAACACTGAAGCTTTCTTT. V usage is TRBV19 and J usage is TRBJ1-1, with TRBD1 identical over 7 bases. Germline values: CDR1 LNHDA, CDR2 SQIVND (reference sequence). The CDR3 consists of 16 residues. V lost 0 bases, J lost 1 base, and 5 bases stayed unmatched.

V is TRBV5-6 and J is TRBJ1-4; D is ambiguous. Trimming left V 3 bases short and J 6 bases short, with 12 bases between. The CDR3 loop spans 14 amino acids. Germline V CDR1 and CDR2: SGHDT, YYEEEE. The CDR3: CASSSGNRHEKLFF. The DNA for the CDR3 is TGTGCCAGCAGCTCGGGGAACCGGCATGAAAAACTGTTTTTT.

This rearrangement joins TRBV4-2 to TRBJ2-3, with D unresolved. Germline V gene lookup returns CDR1 LGHNA and CDR2 YNFKEQ. The CDR3 has 13 residues. Trimming left V 0 bases short and J 2 bases short, with 3 bases between. As DNA, the CDR3 is TGTGCCAGCAGCCAAGAACCCACAGATACGCAGTATTTT. It encodes CASSQEPTDTQYF.

Turning to this clone: The identical CDR3 is also encoded by other nucleotide sequences in the sample. The chain uses TRBV7-8 and TRBJ2-5; 8 nucleotides match TRBD2. This CDR3 is built from 14 residues. V trimming: 6 bases; J trimming: 5 bases; junction bases outside the gene matches: 8. Germline V gene data show CDR1 as SGHVS and CDR2 as FQNEAQ. CDR3 sequence reads: CASSRWREVETQYF. CDR3 in DNA: TGTGCCAGCAGTCGCTGGCGGGAGGTGGAGACCCAGTACTTC. Combining the CDR3 with reference TRBV7-8 and TRBJ2-5 gives the whole variable domain GAGVSQSPRYKVAKRGQDVALRCDPISGHVSLFWYQQALGQGPEFLTYFQNEAQLDKSGLPSDRFFAERPEGSVSTLKIQRTQQEDSAVYLCASSRWREVETQYFGPGTRLLVL.

The rearrangement links TRBV29-1 to TRBJ2-3; 7 bases fit TRBD2. Trimming removed 1 base from V and 5 bases from J; junction bases left unmatched: 12. This CDR3 spans 16 amino acids. In germline, CDR1 is SQVTM, CDR2 ANQGSEA. The CDR3 sequence: CSVEGGRAGSQDTQYF. The DNA for the CDR3 is TGCAGCGTTGAAGGAGGGAGGGCCGGGTCGCAAGATACGCAGTATTTT.

The V gene is TRBV18, the J gene TRBJ2-2; D uncertain. This CDR3 comprises 15 residues. Trimming stripped 8 bases from V and 3 bases from J, with 16 bases between. Germline loops: CDR1 KGHSH, CDR2 LQKENI. In DNA, the CDR3 is TGTGCCAGCCTCCATCGACGAGCCGACACCGGGGAGCTGTTTTTT. It yields the protein CASLHRRADTGELFF.

In its sample, this clone was seen a few times. This chain connects TRBV27 to TRBJ1-1; weak D call: TRBD1 (5 bases). V gave up 2 bases and J gave up 1 base, with 8 bases separating them. The CDR3 has 14 residues. Germline V gene data show CDR1 as MNHEY and CDR2 as SMNVEV (reference sequence). The CDR3 spells CASSLRGRNTEAFF. The CDR3, as DNA: TGTGCCAGCAGTTTAAGGGGCAGGAACACTGAAGCTTTCTTT.

This clone was counted once. This sequence joins TRBV7-8 and TRBJ1-5, with D uncertain. Germline V gene sequence: CDR1 SGHVS, CDR2 FQNEAQ. The V and J ends lost 5 bases and 4 bases respectively, with 12 bases between them. The CDR3 totals 14 residues. The CDR3, as DNA: TGTGCCAGCAGCGCCGGGTCCGAGAATCAGCCCCAGCATTTT. It encodes CASSAGSENQPQHF.

The chain uses TRBV5-1 and TRBJ2-1; D tentatively reads TRBD1 or TRBD2 (5 bases each). This CDR3 contains 15 residues. Trimming took off 1 base at V and 0 bases at J, with 8 bases between the two ends. The germline V gene encodes CDR1 SGHRS and CDR2 YFSETQ. The chain's CDR3 is CASSLFGGSYNEQFF. CDR3 DNA: TGCGCCAGCAGCTTGTTTGGGGGCTCCTACAATGAGCAGTTCTTC.

The sample holds one count of this clone. The V gene is TRBV2, the J gene TRBJ2-7; unclear D gene. Germline V CDR1 and CDR2: SNHLY, FYNNEI. V dropped 6 bases and J dropped 3 bases, with 6 bases sitting between them. The CDR3 sequence is 11 residues long. CDR3 in amino acids: CASSSSYEQYF. The CDR3 DNA is TGTGCCAGCAGCTCTAGCTACGAGCAGTACTTC.

V gene TRBV5-6 combines with J gene TRBJ2-1, with TRBD2 matching 10 bases. V lost 3 bases, J lost 5 bases, and 8 bases stayed unmatched. This CDR3 contains 16 residues. Germline values: CDR1 SGHDT, CDR2 YYEEEE. CDR3 in amino acids: CASSSQPGLANNEQFF. The CDR3, as DNA: TGTGCCAGCAGCTCTCAACCGGGACTAGCGAACAATGAGCAGTTCTTC.

This chain joins TRBV19 and TRBJ2-7; 8 bases agree with TRBD1. The junction had 9 bases not matched to a gene; V was cut back by 3 bases and J by 2 bases. This CDR3 is 16 amino acids long. Per the germline V gene, CDR1 is LNHDA and CDR2 is SQIVND (reference sequence). The CDR3 bases are TGTGCCAGTAGTATCAATTCGGGGACAGGTCCCTACGAGCAGTACTTC. Its protein product is CASSINSGTGPYEQYF.

CDR3 sequence: CASSFGTDYLYGYTF. DNA for the CDR3: TGTGCCAGCAGCTTCGGGACAGACTATTTGTATGGCTACACCTTC. The genes are TRBV7-2 and TRBJ1-2, with 7 bases identical to TRBD1. CDR3 length: 15 amino acids. Germline CDR1 SGHTA, CDR2 FQGNSA. After removal of 3 bases from V and 5 bases from J, the junction contained 9 bases not matched to a gene. The entire variable domain, with the rest obtained from reference TRBV7-2 and TRBJ1-2, is as follows: GAGVSQSPSNKVTEKGKDVELRCDPISGHTALYWYRQSLGQGLEFLIYFQGNSAPDKSGLPSDRFSAERTGGSVSTLTIQRTQQEDSAVYLCASSFGTDYLYGYTFGSGTRLTVV.

The chain combines TRBV5-4 with TRBJ2-1; D unclear. The CDR3 loop spans 15 amino acids. CDR1 and CDR2 (germline): SGHNT, YYREEE (reference sequence). The V gene lost 0 bases and the J gene lost 3 bases, with 10 bases spanning the gap. CDR3 sequence reads: CASSLVRANYNEQFF. The CDR3 DNA sequence: TGTGCCAGCAGCTTGGTAAGGGCCAACTACAATGAGCAGTTCTTC.

The V gene is TRBV18, the J gene TRBJ2-1; weak D call: TRBD1 (5 bases). This CDR3 spans 13 amino acids. Germline V gives CDR1 KGHSH, CDR2 LQKENI. Trimming removed 3 bases from V and 8 bases from J, with 11 bases in between. DNA of the CDR3: TGTGCCAGCTCACCCGACAGTAATCATGAGCAGTTCTTC. Its protein is CASSPDSNHEQFF. The whole variable domain, filled in from reference TRBV18 and TRBJ2-1, reads NAGVMQNPRHLVRRRGQEARLRCSPMKGHSHVYWYRQLPEEGLKFMVYLQKENIIDESGMPKERFSAEFPKEGPSILRIQQVVRGDSAAYFCASSPDSNHEQFFGPGTRLTVL.

In this sample, this clone turned up a few times. This chain connects TRBV4-1 to TRBJ1-1, with TRBD1 matching over 7 bases. CDR3 length equals 16 residues. Trimming at V came to 3 bases and at J to 4 bases, leaving 11 bases not matched to a gene. Germline V gene data show CDR1 as MGHRA and CDR2 as YSYEKL. The CDR3 sequence is CASSHTSWRGPTEAFF. The CDR3 bases are TGCGCCAGCAGCCATACTTCTTGGAGGGGGCCCACTGAAGCTTTCTTT.